This TCR beta chain originates from a study of technical replicates of blood from several donors. This clone occurred once. Generated by immunoSEQ multiplex PCR, the TCRdb table keeps only in-frame clones and is missing some. The sample has about 76,000 clones; roughly 97% are singletons. V lost 4 bases and J lost 17, with 18 bases in between. Germline loops: CDR1 MGHRA, CDR2 YSYEKL. The CDR3 length is 13 residues. This sequence originates from a human donor in good health. This chain links TRBV4-1 with TRBJ1-6; the D is unclear. Specimen: T cells isolated from PBMCs. CDR3 amino acids: CASSPIPATEIHF. The CDR3, as DNA: TGCGCCAGCAGCCCGATACCAGCGACCGAGATCCACTTT.